One and the same sample provided the 10 T cell receptor beta chains below, sequenced in a study of CD8+ T cells in alopecia areata. It was cDNA, reverse transcribed from extracted RNA, that served as the sequencing template. Assay: immunoSEQ multiplex PCR; the TCRdb copy retains only in-frame clones and omits some. The sample carries about 56,000 clones, 90% to 97% recorded once. This sample comprised CD8+ T cells sorted from blood, obtained at week 0. The receptors come from a human donor with alopecia areata.

The chain couples TRBV29-1 to TRBJ2-7; 9 bases are a match to TRBD1. CDR3 length equals 13 residues. In germline, CDR1 is SQVTM, CDR2 ANQGSEA. V lost 6 bases and J lost 2; bases outside the gene matches: 5. The DNA for the CDR3 is TGCAGCGTCCGGGACAGGGAGACCTACGAGCAGTACTTC. Translated: CSVRDRETYEQYF.

The chain links TRBV5-1 to TRBJ2-1; 12 bases agree with TRBD2. The CDR3 contains 15 residues. Germline CDR1 SGHRS, CDR2 YFSETQ. Unmatched junction bases numbered 11, after V lost 5 bases and J lost 11 bases. CDR3 nucleotides: TGCGCCAGCAGTGTTGGGACTAGCGGGTCAGAAAAGCAGTTCTTC. Translation: CASSVGTSGSEKQFF.

This chain links TRBV2 with TRBJ2-1; the match to TRBD2 covers 8 bases. CDR3 length equals 16 residues. Trimming at V came to 6 bases and at J to 2 bases, leaving 9 bases not matched to a gene. Germline values: CDR1 SNHLY, CDR2 FYNNEI. CDR3 loop: CASSPRLARAYNEQFF. CDR3 in DNA: TGTGCCAGCAGCCCCCGACTAGCGCGAGCCTACAATGAGCAGTTCTTC.

This chain links TRBV5-5 with TRBJ2-5; 7 bases agree with TRBD1. V was pared by 0 bases and J by 3 bases, with 5 bases of the junction left unmatched. Germline V gene sequence: CDR1 SGHKS, CDR2 YYEKEE (reference sequence). The CDR3 has 15 amino acids. DNA of the CDR3: TGTGCCAGCAGCTTGGGACAGGGCGGTGAAGAGACCCAGTACTTC. This encodes CASSLGQGGEETQYF.

The chain recombines TRBV5-1 with TRBJ2-5; D perhaps matches TRBD1 (6 bases). The V end was cut by 2 bases, the J end by 0 bases, with 14 bases between. Germline V gene data show CDR1 as SGHRS and CDR2 as YFSETQ. CDR3 length: 16 residues. CDR3 sequence (DNA): TGCGCCAGCAGCTTCCCGACGGGACACTACCAAGAGACCCAGTACTTC. It translates to CASSFPTGHYQETQYF.

Here the CDR3 reads CASSQEENVLYEQYF. In DNA form, the CDR3 reads TGCGCCAGCAGCCAAGAGGAAAACGTCCTCTACGAGCAGTACTTC. The rearrangement links TRBV4-1 to TRBJ2-7; no clear D gene. V was pared by 0 bases and J by 3 bases, with 12 bases between. This CDR3 has 15 amino acids. The germline gives CDR1 MGHRA, CDR2 YSYEKL.

The count of this clone is one. The V and J genes are TRBV6-6 and TRBJ2-7; 8 nucleotides align to TRBD2. Germline CDR1 reads MNHNY; CDR2 reads SVGAGI (reference sequence). Trimming cost V 6 bases and J 2 bases; bases outside gene matches: 6. The CDR3 spans 14 residues. DNA of the CDR3: TGTGCCAGCAGCCCTCGGGGGGGGACCTACGAGCAGTACTTC. Residues: CASSPRGGTYEQYF.

The chain employs TRBV4-1 and TRBJ1-1; the D is unclear. The V gene's germline CDR1 is MGHRA and CDR2 YSYEKL. The CDR3 runs 12 residues. V gave up 3 bases and J gave up 8 bases, with 10 bases separating them. CDR3 residues: CASSQGISEAFF. Here the CDR3 DNA reads TGCGCCAGCAGCCAGGGGATATCGGAAGCTTTCTTT.

About this clone itself: Distinct nucleotide sequences in the sample also encode this CDR3. The chain links TRBV29-1 to TRBJ1-1; D is perhaps TRBD1 (5 bases). Between the trimmed V and J ends, which lost 4 bases and 5 bases, there was a span of 5 bases. The CDR3 loop spans 10 amino acids. CDR1 SQVTM and CDR2 ANQGSEA come from the germline V gene. CDR3 amino acids: CSVGGTEAFF. The CDR3 DNA reads as TGCAGCGTTGGGGGGACTGAAGCTTTCTTT.

The chain recombines TRBV5-4 with TRBJ2-3; a weak D match, TRBD2 (7 bases). Germline values: CDR1 SGHNT, CDR2 YYREEE (reference sequence). The CDR3 length is 17 residues. V lost 0 bases to trimming and J lost 0 bases, with 14 bases between them. Here the CDR3 DNA reads TGTGCCAGCAGCTTGGAAGGTGCGGGGGCCAGCACAGATACGCAGTATTTT. This gives the protein CASSLEGAGASTDTQYF.